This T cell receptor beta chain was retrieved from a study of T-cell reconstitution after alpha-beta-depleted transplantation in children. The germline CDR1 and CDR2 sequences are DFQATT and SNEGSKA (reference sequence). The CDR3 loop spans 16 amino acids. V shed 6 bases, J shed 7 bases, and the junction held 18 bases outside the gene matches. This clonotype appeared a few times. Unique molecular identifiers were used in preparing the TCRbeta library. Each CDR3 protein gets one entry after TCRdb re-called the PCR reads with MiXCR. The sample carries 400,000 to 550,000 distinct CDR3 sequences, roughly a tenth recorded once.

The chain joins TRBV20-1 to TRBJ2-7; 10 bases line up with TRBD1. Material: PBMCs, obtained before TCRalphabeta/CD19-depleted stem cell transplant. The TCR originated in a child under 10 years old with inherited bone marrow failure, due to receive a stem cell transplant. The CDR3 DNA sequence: TGCAGTGCCGACGCCCAGCGGGGGACAGGGGTGGAAGAGCAGTACTTC. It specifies CSADAQRGTGVEEQYF.